The source of this T cell receptor beta chain is a study of T cells after yellow fever vaccination. Study-wide findings and caveats: The secondary response was weaker, and its peak arrived faster, on day 5 versus 15. Clonotypes shared by both compartments, CD4 and CD8, made up a small share.

Per germline, CDR1 SQVTM and CDR2 ANQGSEA. The CDR3 extends over 12 amino acids. V shed 6 bases and J shed 8 bases, with 14 bases lying between them. This clonotype was found a few times. What it recognizes is unknown. Synthesis of TCR cDNA relied on 5'RACE template switching, which attached a universal primer site and UMIs. TCRdb re-derived calls from the 5' RACE reads in MiXCR, one entry per CDR3 protein. The table includes about 260,000 distinct CDR3 sequences, under 15% detected once. The receptor was derived from a man between 25 and 39 years old who received the YFV17D yellow fever vaccine. The specimen comprised CD4+ T cells sorted from PBMCs, sampled 45 days after the yellow fever booster vaccination. The chain combines TRBV29-1 with TRBJ2-4, with a possible D match to TRBD1 (6 bases). CDR3 sequence reads: CSVYQGSDIQYF. The CDR3, as DNA: TGCAGCGTATATCAGGGGAGCGACATTCAGTACTTC.